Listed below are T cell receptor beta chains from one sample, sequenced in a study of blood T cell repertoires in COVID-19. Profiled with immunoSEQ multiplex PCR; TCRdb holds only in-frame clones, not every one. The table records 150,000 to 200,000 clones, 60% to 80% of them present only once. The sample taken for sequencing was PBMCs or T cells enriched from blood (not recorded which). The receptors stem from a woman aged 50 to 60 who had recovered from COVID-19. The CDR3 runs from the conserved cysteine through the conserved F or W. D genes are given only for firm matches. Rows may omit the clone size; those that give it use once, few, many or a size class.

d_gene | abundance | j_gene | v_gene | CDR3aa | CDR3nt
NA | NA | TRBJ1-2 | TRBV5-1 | CASRQGGEGYGYTF | TGCGCCAGCAGACAGGGAGGGGAAGGCTATGGCTACACCTTC
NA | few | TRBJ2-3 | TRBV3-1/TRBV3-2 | CASSRGTDTQYF | TGTGCCAGCAGCCGCGGCACAGATACGCAGTATTTT
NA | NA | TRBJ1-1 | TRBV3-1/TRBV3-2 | CASSRSGGNTEAFF | TGTGCCAGCAGCCGATCGGGGGGGAACACTGAAGCTTTCTTT
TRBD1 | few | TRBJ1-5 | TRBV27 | CASSPGTARRDQPQHF | TGTGCCAGCAGTCCCGGGACAGCCCGCCGGGACCAGCCCCAGCATTTT
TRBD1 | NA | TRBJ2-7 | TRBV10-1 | CASGKTGEQYF | TGCGCCAGCGGAAAGACAGGGGAGCAGTACTTC
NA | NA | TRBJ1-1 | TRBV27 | CASSLSNIDTEAFF | TGTGCCAGCAGTTTATCGAACATTGACACTGAAGCTTTCTTT
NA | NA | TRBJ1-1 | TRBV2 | CASRVHMNTEAFF | TGTGCCAGCAGGGTACACATGAACACTGAAGCTTTCTTT
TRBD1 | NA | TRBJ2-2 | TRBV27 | CASRTGDLMTGELFF | TGTGCCAGCAGAACAGGGGATTTGATGACCGGGGAGCTGTTTTTT
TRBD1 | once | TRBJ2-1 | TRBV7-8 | CASSSGQGIRNEQFF | TGTGCCAGCAGCTCCGGACAGGGGATTAGGAATGAGCAGTTCTTC
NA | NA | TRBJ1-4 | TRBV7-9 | CASSLSGPHPARFF | TGTGCCAGCAGCTTAAGCGGGCCCCATCCTGCGCGTTTTTTT
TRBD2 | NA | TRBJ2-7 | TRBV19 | CASSIRGTSGSYEQYF | TGTGCCAGTAGTATAAGGGGGACTAGCGGGAGCTACGAGCAGTACTTC
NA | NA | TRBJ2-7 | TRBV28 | CASLRPSGAYEQYF | TGTGCCAGCCTCCGTCCCTCAGGGGCCTACGAGCAGTACTTC
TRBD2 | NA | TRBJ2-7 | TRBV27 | CASEPRGGRNGDEQYF | TGTGCCAGCGAACCCCGGGGGGGGAGGAATGGTGACGAGCAGTACTTC
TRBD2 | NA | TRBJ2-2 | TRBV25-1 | CASSESGLAGSTGELFF | TGTGCCAGCAGTGAATCCGGACTAGCGGGAAGTACCGGGGAGCTGTTTTTT
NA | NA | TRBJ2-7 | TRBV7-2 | CASSPPSGQIGAYEQYF | TGTGCCAGCAGCCCTCCCTCGGGTCAAATCGGAGCCTACGAGCAGTACTTC
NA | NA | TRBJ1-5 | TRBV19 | CASSIVGSQIFSNQPQHF | TGTGCCAGTAGTATAGTCGGGAGCCAGATCTTTAGCAATCAGCCCCAGCATTTT
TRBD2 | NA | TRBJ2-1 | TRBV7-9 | CASSLGPTSSTSEQFF | TGTGCCAGCAGCTTGGGACCGACTAGCTCAACAAGCGAGCAGTTCTTC
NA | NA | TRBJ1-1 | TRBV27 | CASSPAGGRGGTEAFF | TGTGCCAGCAGTCCAGCAGGCGGCCGGGGGGGCACTGAAGCTTTCTTT
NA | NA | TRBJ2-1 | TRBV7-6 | CASSLEVAESSYNEQFF | TGTGCCAGCAGCTTAGAAGTAGCGGAGAGCTCCTACAATGAGCAGTTCTTC
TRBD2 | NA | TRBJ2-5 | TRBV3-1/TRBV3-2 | CASSQGLAVEETQYF | TGTGCCAGCAGCCAGGGGCTAGCGGTAGAAGAGACCCAGTACTTC
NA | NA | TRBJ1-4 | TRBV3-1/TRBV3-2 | CASSQDRNEKLFF | TGTGCCAGCAGCCAAGACAGGAATGAAAAACTGTTTTTT
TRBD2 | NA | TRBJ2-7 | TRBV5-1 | CASGLAGGLNEQYF | TGCGCCAGCGGACTAGCGGGAGGCCTGAACGAGCAGTACTTC
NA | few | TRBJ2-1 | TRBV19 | CASSSLAASYNEQFF | TGTGCCAGTAGTAGTTTAGCGGCCTCCTACAATGAGCAGTTCTTC
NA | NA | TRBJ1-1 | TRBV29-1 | CSVGSSTMGGNTEAFF | TGCAGCGTTGGGTCATCAACGATGGGGGGGAACACTGAAGCTTTCTTT
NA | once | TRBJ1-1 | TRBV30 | CAWRPYRVNTLNTEAFF | TGTGCCTGGAGACCATACAGGGTTAATACTTTGAACACTGAAGCTTTCTTT
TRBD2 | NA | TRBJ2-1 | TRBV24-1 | CATGGLVGDQQFF | TGTGCCACCGGGGGACTAGTGGGTGATCAGCAGTTCTTC
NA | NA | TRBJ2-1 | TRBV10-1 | CASSDGQGNEQFF | TGCGCCAGCAGTGACGGTCAGGGGAATGAGCAGTTCTTC
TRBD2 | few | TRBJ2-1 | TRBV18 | CASSPPGLADNEQFF | TGTGCCAGCTCACCCCCGGGACTAGCTGACAATGAGCAGTTCTTC
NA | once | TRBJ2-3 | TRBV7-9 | CASSLGDFSDTQYF | TGTGCCAGCAGCTTAGGGGACTTCTCAGATACGCAGTATTTT
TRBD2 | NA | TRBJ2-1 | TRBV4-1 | CASSQEMTSGNNEQFF | TGCGCCAGCAGCCAAGAGATGACTAGCGGGAACAATGAGCAGTTCTTC
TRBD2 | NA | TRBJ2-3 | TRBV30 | CAWTGGSSSTDTQYF | TGTGCCTGGACGGGGGGATCATCTAGCACAGATACGCAGTATTTT
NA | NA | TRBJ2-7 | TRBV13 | CASSPGTPYEQYF | TGTGCCAGCAGCCCCGGGACACCCTACGAGCAGTACTTC
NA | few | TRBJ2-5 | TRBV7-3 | CASSLGGARGETQYF | TGTGCCAGCAGCTTAGGGGGGGCTAGAGGAGAGACCCAGTACTTC
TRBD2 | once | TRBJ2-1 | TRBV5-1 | CASSSLAGPSNEQFF | TGCGCCAGCAGCTCCCTAGCGGGGCCTTCCAATGAGCAGTTCTTC
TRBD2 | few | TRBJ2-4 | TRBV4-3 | CASSQDLAGTKNIQYF | TGCGCCAGCAGCCAAGACCTAGCGGGAACCAAAAACATTCAGTACTTC
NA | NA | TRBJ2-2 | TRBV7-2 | CASSLNRGNTGELFF | TGTGCCAGCAGCTTAAATCGCGGTAACACCGGGGAGCTGTTTTTT
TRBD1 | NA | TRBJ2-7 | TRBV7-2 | CASSQGATGGGEQYF | TGTGCCAGCAGCCAGGGGGCCACAGGGGGCGGGGAGCAGTACTTC
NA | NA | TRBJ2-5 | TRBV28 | CASSLPGVQETQYF | TGTGCCAGCAGTCTACCGGGGGTACAAGAGACCCAGTACTTC
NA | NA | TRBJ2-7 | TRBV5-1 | CASSDAGLQYF | TGCGCCAGCAGCGATGCAGGTCTGCAGTACTTC
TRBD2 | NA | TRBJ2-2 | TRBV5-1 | CASSSWTSGRLNTGELFF | TGCGCCAGCAGCTCGTGGACTAGCGGGAGGCTCAACACCGGGGAGCTGTTTTTT
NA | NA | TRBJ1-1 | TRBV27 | CASNRAGPWTEAFF | TGTGCCAGCAACAGGGCAGGACCATGGACTGAAGCTTTCTTT
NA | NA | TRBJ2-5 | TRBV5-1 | CASSLGAAGYQETQYF | TGCGCCAGCAGCTTGGGTGCGGCAGGGTACCAAGAGACCCAGTACTTC
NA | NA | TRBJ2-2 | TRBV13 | CASSLNAGPSGELFF | TGTGCCAGCAGCTTAAACGCGGGACCATCCGGGGAGCTGTTTTTT
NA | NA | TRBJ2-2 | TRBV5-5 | CASGGAGFTGELFF | TGTGCCAGCGGGGGCGCGGGCTTCACCGGGGAGCTGTTTTTT
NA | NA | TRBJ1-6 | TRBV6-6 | CASSYPMDTGSPLHF | TGTGCCAGCAGTTACCCAATGGATACGGGGTCACCCCTCCACTTT
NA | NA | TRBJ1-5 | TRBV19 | CASTGRDGQPQHF | TGTGCCAGTACAGGGAGGGACGGGCAGCCCCAGCATTTT
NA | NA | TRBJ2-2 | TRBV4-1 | CASSQVANTGELFF | TGCGCCAGCAGCCAAGTCGCGAACACCGGGGAGCTGTTTTTT